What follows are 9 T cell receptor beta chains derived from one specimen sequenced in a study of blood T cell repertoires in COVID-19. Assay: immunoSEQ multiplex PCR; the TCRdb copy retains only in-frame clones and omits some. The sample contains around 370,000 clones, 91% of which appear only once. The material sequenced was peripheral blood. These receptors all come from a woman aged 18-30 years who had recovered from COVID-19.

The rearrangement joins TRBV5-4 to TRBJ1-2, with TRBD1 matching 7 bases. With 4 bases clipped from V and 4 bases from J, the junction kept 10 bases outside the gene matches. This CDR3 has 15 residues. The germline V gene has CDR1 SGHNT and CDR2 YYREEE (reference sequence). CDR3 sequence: CASSPTAGQSYGYTF. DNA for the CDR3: TGTGCCAGCAGCCCTACGGCGGGACAGTCCTATGGCTACACCTTC.

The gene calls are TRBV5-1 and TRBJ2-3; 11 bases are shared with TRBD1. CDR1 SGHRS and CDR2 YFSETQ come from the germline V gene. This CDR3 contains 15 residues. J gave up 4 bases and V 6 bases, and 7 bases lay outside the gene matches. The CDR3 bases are TGCGCCAGCAAAGTCGCGGGACAGGGGGCAGATACGCAGTATTTT. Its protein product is CASKVAGQGADTQYF.

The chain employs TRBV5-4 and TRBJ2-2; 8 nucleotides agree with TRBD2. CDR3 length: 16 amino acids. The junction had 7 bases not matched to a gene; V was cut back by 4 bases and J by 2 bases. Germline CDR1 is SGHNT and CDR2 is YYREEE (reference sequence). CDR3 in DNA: TGTGCCAGCAGCCTTACTAGCGGCTTAAACACCGGGGAGCTGTTTTTT. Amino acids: CASSLTSGLNTGELFF. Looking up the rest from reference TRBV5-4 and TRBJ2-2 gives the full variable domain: ETGVTQSPTHLIKTRGQQVTLRCSSQSGHNTVSWYQQALGQGPQFIFQYYREEENGRGNFPPRFSGLQFPNYSSELNVNALELDDSALYLCASSLTSGLNTGELFFGEGSRLTVL.

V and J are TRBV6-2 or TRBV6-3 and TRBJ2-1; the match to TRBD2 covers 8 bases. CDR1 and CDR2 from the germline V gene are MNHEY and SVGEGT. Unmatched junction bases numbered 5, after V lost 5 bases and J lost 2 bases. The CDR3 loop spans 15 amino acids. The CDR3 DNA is TGTGCCAGCAGTCTCACTAGCGGACCCTACAATGAGCAGTTCTTC. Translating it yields CASSLTSGPYNEQFF.

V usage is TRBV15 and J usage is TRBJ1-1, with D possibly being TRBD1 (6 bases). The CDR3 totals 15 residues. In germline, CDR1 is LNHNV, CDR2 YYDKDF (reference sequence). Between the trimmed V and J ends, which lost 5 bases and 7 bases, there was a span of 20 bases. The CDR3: CATSQALKTGDEAFF. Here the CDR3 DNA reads TGTGCCACCAGCCAAGCGTTAAAGACAGGAGATGAAGCTTTCTTT.

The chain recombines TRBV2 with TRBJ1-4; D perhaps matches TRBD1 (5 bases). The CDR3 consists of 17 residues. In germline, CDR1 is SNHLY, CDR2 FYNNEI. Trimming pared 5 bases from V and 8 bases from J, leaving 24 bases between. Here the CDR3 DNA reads TGTGCCAGCAGTATTCCGACAGAGATCCAATCGGAAGAAAAACTGTTTTTT. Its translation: CASSIPTEIQSEEKLFF.

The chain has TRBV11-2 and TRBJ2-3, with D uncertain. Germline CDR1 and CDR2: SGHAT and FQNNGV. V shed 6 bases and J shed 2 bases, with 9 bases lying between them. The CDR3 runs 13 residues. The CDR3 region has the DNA TGTGCCAGCAGGAGGCTGTTCACAGATACGCAGTATTTT. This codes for CASRRLFTDTQYF.

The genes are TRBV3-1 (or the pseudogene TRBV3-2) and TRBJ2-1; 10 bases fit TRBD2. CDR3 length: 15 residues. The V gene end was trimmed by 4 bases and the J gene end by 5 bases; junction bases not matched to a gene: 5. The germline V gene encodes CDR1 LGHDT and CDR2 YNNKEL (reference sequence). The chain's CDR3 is CASSPTSGKDNEQFF. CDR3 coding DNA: TGTGCCAGCAGCCCTACTAGCGGGAAAGACAATGAGCAGTTCTTC.

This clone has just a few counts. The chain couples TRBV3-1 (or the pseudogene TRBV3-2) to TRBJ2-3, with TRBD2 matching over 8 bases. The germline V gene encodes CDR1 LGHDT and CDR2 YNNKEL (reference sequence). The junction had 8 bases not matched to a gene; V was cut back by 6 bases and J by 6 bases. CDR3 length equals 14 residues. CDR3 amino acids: CASSEAGAGDTQYF. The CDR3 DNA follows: TGTGCCAGCAGTGAAGCGGGAGCGGGTGATACGCAGTATTTT.